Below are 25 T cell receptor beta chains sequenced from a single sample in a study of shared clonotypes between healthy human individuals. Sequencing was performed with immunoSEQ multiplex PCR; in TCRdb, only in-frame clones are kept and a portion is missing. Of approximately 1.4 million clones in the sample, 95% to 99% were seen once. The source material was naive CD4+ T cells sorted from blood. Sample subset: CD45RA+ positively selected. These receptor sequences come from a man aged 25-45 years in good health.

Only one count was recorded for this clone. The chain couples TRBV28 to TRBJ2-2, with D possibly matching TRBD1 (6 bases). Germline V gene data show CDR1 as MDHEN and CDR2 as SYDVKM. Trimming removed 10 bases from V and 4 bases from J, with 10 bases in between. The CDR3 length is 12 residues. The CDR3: CATRQVTGELFF. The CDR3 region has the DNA TGTGCCACGAGACAGGTCACCGGGGAGCTGTTTTTT.

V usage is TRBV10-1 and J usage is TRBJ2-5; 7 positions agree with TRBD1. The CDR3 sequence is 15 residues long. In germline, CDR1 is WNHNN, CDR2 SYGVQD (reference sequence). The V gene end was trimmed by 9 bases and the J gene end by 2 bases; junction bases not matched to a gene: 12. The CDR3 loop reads CARRDSQALQETQYF. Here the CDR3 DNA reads TGCGCCAGAAGGGACAGTCAGGCCCTACAAGAGACCCAGTACTTC.

CDR3 nucleotides: TGTGCCAGCAGCTTATTTTTCGTGGGTCTAGCGGGAGACTACGAGCAGTACTTC. Translation: CASSLFFVGLAGDYEQYF. J is TRBJ2-7 and V is TRBV11-3, with 10 nucleotides matching TRBD2. The CDR3 contains 18 residues. Losses at the gene ends were 2 bases for V and 3 bases for J; bases not matched to a gene: 13. Germline CDR1 reads SGHNT; CDR2 reads YENEEA.

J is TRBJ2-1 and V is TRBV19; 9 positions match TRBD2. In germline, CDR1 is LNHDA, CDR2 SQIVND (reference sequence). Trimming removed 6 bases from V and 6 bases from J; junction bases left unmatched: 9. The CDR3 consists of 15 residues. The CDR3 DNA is TGTGCCAGTAGCATCGCGAGCGGGGGGAGCAATGAGCAGTTCTTC. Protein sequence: CASSIASGGSNEQFF.

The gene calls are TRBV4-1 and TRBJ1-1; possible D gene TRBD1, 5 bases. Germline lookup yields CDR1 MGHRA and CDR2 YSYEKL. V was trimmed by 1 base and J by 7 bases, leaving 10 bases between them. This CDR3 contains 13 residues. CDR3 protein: CASSQVTRDEAFF. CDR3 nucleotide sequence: TGCGCCAGCAGCCAAGTGACCAGGGATGAAGCTTTCTTT.

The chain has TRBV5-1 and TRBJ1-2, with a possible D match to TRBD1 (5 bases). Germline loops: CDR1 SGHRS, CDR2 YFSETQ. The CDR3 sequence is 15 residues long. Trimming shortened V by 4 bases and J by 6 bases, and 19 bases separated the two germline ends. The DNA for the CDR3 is TGCGCCAGCAGCCCTCTGCCGGGGACGGCGGATGGCTACACCTTC. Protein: CASSPLPGTADGYTF.

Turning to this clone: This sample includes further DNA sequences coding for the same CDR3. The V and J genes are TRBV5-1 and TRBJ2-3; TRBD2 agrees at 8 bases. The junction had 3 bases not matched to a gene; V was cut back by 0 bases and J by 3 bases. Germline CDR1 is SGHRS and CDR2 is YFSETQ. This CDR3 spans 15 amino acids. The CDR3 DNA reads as TGCGCCAGCAGCTTGGGTGCTAGCGGGACAGATACGCAGTATTTT. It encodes CASSLGASGTDTQYF.

CDR3 DNA sequence: TGTGCCAGCAGCCCTAGCCGGAGGGCCAATGAGCAGTTCTTC. Translating it yields CASSPSRRANEQFF. The chain carries TRBV7-2 and TRBJ2-1; perhaps TRBD2 as D (6 bases). V was trimmed by 5 bases and J by 6 bases, leaving 14 bases between them. CDR1 SGHTA and CDR2 FQGNSA come from the germline V gene. CDR3 length: 14 amino acids.

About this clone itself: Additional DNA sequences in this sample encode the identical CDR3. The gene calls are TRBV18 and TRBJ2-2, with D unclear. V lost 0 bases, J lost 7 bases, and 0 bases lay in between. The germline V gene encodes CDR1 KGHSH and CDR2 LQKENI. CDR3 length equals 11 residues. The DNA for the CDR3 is TGTGCCAGCTCACCACCCGGGGAGCTGTTTTTT. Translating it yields CASSPPGELFF. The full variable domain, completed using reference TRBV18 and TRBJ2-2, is NAGVMQNPRHLVRRRGQEARLRCSPMKGHSHVYWYRQLPEEGLKFMVYLQKENIIDESGMPKERFSAEFPKEGPSILRIQQVVRGDSAAYFCASSPPGELFFGEGSRLTVL.

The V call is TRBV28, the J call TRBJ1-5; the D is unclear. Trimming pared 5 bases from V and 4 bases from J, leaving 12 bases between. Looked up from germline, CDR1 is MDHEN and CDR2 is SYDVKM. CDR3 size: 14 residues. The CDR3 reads CASSDPMQNQPQHF. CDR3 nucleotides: TGTGCCAGCAGTGATCCGATGCAAAATCAGCCCCAGCATTTT.

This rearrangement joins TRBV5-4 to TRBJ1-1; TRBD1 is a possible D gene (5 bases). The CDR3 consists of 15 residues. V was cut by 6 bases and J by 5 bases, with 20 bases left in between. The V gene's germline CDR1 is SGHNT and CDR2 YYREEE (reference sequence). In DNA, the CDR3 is TGTGCCAGCACCCTTGGAACAGGCGGAGGGACTGAAGCTTTCTTT. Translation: CASTLGTGGGTEAFF. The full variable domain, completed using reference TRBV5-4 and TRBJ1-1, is ETGVTQSPTHLIKTRGQQVTLRCSSQSGHNTVSWYQQALGQGPQFIFQYYREEENGRGNFPPRFSGLQFPNYSSELNVNALELDDSALYLCASTLGTGGGTEAFFGQGTRLTVV.

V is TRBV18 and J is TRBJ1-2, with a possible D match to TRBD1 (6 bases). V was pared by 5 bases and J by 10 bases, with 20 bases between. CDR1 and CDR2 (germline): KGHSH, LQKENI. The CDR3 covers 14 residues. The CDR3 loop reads CASSVRGLIPAYTF. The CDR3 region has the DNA TGTGCCAGCTCAGTCCGGGGGCTTATCCCTGCCTACACCTTC.

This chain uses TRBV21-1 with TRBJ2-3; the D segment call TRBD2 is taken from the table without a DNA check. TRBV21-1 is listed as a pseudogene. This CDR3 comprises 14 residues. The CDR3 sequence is CANLPPHFTDTQYF. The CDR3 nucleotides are TGTGCCAACCTACCTCCCCACTTCACAGATACGCAGTATTTT.

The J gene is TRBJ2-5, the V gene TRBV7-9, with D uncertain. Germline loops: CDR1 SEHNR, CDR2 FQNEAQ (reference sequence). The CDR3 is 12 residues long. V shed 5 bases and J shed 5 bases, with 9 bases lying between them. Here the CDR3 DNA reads TGTGCCAGCAGCATCTCTTGGGAGACCCAGTACTTC. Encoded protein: CASSISWETQYF.

The CDR3 loop is CASSPLTGTNTEAFF. DNA of the CDR3: TGTGCCAGCTCACCTCTGACAGGGACAAACACTGAAGCTTTCTTT. The chain recombines TRBV18 with TRBJ1-1; 7 bases match TRBD1. The CDR3 extends over 15 amino acids. The V and J ends lost 3 bases and 2 bases, in that order; junction bases with no gene match: 6. Germline assignment: CDR1 KGHSH and CDR2 LQKENI.

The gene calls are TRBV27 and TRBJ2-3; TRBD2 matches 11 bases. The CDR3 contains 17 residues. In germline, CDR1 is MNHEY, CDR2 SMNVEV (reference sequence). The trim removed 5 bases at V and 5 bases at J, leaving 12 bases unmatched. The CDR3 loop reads CASSNTSLAGDLDTQYF. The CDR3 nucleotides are TGTGCCAGCAGTAACACCTCACTAGCGGGAGATTTAGATACGCAGTATTTT.

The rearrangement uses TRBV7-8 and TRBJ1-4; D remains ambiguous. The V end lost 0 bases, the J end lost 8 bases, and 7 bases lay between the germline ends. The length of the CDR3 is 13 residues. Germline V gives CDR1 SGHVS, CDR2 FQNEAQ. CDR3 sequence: CASSLALFEKLFF. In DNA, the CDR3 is TGTGCCAGCAGCTTAGCGTTATTCGAAAAACTGTTTTTT. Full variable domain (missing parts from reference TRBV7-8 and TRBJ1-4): GAGVSQSPRYKVAKRGQDVALRCDPISGHVSLFWYQQALGQGPEFLTYFQNEAQLDKSGLPSDRFFAERPEGSVSTLKIQRTQQEDSAVYLCASSLALFEKLFFGSGTQLSVL.

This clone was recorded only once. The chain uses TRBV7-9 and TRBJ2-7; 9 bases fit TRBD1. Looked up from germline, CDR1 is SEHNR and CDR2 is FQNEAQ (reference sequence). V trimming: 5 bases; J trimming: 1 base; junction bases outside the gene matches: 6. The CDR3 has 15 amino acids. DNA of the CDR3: TGTGCCAGCAGCCCTACTGGACAGGGGTCCTACGAGCAGTACTTC. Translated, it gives CASSPTGQGSYEQYF.

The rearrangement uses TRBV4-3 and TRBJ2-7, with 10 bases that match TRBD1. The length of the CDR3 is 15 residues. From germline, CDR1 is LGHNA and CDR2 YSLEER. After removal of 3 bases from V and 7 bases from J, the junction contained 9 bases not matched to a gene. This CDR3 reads CASSQAVGQGWEQYF. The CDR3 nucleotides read TGCGCCAGCAGCCAGGCCGTGGGACAGGGGTGGGAGCAGTACTTC.

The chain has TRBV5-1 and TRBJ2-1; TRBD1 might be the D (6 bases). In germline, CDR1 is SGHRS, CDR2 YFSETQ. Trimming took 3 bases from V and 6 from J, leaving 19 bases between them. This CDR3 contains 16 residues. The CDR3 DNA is TGCGCCAGCAGCTCAGGGGAAGGCGTTCCCCTCAATGAGCAGTTCTTC. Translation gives CASSSGEGVPLNEQFF.

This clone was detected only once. Here the CDR3 reads CASGVWRHGYTF. CDR3 coding DNA: TGTGCCAGTGGGGTATGGCGCCATGGCTACACCTTC. The rearrangement uses TRBV19 and TRBJ1-2; unclear D gene. The CDR3 totals 12 residues. Germline V lookup: CDR1 LNHDA, CDR2 SQIVND (reference sequence). Trimming pared 8 bases from V and 6 bases from J, leaving 13 bases between. The complete variable domain, with remaining parts taken from reference TRBV19 and TRBJ1-2, reads DGGITQSPKYLFRKEGQNVTLSCEQNLNHDAMYWYRQDPGQGLRLIYYSQIVNDFQKGDIAEGYSVSREKKESFPLTVTSAQKNPTAFYLCASGVWRHGYTFGSGTRLTVV.

The CDR3 region is CASSPGHSYEQYF. CDR3 sequence (DNA): TGTGCCAGCAGCCCGGGTCACTCCTACGAGCAGTACTTC. The chain joins TRBV7-7 to TRBJ2-7; D remains ambiguous. This CDR3 comprises 13 residues. Germline V gene data show CDR1 as SSHAT and CDR2 as FNYEAQ (reference sequence). Trimming stripped 5 bases from V and 0 bases from J, with 8 bases between.

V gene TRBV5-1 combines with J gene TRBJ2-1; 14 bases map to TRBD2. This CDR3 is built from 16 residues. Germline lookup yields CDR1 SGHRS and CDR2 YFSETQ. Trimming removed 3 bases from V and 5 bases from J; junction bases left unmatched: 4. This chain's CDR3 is CASSSGLAGVDNEQFF. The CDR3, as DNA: TGCGCCAGCAGCTCGGGACTAGCGGGAGTCGACAATGAGCAGTTCTTC.

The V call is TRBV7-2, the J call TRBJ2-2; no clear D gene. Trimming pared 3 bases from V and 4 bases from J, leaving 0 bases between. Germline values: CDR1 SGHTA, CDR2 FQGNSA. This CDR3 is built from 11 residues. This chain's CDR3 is CASSFTGELFF. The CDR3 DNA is TGTGCCAGCAGCTTCACCGGGGAGCTGTTTTTT.

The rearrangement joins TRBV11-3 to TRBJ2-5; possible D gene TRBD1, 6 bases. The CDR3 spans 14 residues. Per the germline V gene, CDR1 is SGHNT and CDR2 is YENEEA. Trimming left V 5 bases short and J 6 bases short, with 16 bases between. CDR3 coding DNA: TGTGCCAGCAGCCAGGGGCCTAGTGGAAAGACCCAGTACTTC. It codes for CASSQGPSGKTQYF.